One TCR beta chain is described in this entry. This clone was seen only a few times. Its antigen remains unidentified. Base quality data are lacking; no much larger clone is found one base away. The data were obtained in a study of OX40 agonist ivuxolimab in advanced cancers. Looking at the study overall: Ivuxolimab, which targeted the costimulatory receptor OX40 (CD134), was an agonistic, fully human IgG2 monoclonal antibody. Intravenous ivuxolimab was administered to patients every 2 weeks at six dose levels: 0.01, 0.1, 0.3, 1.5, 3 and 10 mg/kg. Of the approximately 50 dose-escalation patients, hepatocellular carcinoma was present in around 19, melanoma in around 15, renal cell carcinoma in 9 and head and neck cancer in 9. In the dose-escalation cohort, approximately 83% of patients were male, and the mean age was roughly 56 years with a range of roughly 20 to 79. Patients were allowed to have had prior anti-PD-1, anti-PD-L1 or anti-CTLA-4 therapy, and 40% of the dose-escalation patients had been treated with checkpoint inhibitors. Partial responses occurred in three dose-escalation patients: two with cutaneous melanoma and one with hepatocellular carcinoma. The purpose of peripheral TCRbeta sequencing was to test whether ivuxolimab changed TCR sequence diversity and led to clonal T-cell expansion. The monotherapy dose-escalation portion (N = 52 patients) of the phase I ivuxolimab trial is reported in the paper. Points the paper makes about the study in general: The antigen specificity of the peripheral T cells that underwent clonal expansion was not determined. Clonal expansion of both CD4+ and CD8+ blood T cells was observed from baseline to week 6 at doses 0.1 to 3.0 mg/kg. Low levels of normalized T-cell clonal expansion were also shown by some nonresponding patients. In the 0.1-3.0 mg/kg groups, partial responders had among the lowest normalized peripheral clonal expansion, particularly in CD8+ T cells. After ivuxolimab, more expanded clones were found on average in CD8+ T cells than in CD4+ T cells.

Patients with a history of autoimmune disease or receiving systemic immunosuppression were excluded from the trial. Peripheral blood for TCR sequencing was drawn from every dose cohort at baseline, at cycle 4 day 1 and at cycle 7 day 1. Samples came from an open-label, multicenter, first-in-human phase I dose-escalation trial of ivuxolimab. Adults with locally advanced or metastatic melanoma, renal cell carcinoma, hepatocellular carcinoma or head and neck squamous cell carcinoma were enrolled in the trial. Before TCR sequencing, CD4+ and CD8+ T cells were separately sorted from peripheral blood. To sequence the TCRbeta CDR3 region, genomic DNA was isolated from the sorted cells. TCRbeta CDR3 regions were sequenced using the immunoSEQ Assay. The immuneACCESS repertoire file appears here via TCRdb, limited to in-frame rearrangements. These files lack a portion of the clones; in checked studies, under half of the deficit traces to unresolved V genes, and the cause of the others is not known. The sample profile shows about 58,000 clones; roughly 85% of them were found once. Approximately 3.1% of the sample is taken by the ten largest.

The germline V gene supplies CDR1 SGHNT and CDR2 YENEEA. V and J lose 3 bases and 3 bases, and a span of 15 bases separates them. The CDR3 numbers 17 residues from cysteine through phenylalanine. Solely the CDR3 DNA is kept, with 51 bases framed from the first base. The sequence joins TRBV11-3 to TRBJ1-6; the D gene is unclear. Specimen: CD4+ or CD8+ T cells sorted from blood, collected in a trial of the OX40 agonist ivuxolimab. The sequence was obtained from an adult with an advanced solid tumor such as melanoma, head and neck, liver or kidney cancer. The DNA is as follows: TGTGCCAGCAGCTTGTCTTATGGGTTGGGCTATAATTCACCCCTCCACTTT. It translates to CASSLSYGLGYNSPLHF.